Following are 29 T cell receptor beta chains from one sample sequenced in a study of T cell responses to AZD1222 COVID-19 vaccine. Here immunoSEQ multiplex PCR was the method, and the copy in TCRdb shows in-frame clones only, minus some. The data hold roughly 84,000 clones, with approximately 85% observed a single time. The sequences come from peripheral blood, collected 28 days after the second AZD1222 dose. Receptor source: an adult who received the AZD1222 COVID-19 vaccine.

This rearrangement joins TRBV3-1 (or the pseudogene TRBV3-2) to TRBJ2-3; TRBD2 agrees at 7 bases. Germline trimming cut 4 bases from V and 7 bases from J; bases unmatched to any gene: 8. This CDR3 spans 14 amino acids. Germline V lookup: CDR1 LGHDT, CDR2 YNNKEL (reference sequence). The chain's CDR3 is CASSLPGLRNTQYF. CDR3 in DNA: TGTGCCAGCAGCCTCCCGGGACTACGAAATACGCAGTATTTT.

V and J are TRBV7-3 and TRBJ2-1, with D unresolved. Per germline, CDR1 SGHTA and CDR2 FQGTGA. V lost 0 bases and J lost 3, with 3 bases in between. The CDR3 covers 13 residues. The CDR3 nucleotides read TGTGCCAGCAGCTTAACCGACTACAATGAGCAGTTCTTC. Its translation: CASSLTDYNEQFF.

The chain combines TRBV6-2 or TRBV6-3 with TRBJ1-1; no clear D gene. In germline, CDR1 is MNHEY, CDR2 SVGEGT. The germline V and J ends were trimmed by 2 bases and 0 bases, with 16 bases remaining between them. The CDR3 runs to 17 residues. CDR3 residues: CASSYVLLSAMNTEAFF. The CDR3 DNA reads TGTGCCAGCAGTTACGTCTTGCTGTCGGCTATGAACACTGAAGCTTTCTTT.

The chain is built from TRBV5-1 and TRBJ1-2; weak D call: TRBD1 (5 bases). There are 13 residues in the CDR3. V was pared by 4 bases and J by 3 bases, with 10 bases between. CDR1 is SGHRS and CDR2 is YFSETQ in the germline V gene. DNA for the CDR3: TGCGCCAGCAGCCCTACCAGGGACTATGGCTACACCTTC. It is translated as CASSPTRDYGYTF. Full variable domain (outside the CDR3, taken from reference TRBV5-1 and TRBJ1-2): KAGVTQTPRYLIKTRGQQVTLSCSPISGHRSVSWYQQTPGQGLQFLFEYFSETQRNKGNFPGRFSGRQFSNSRSEMNVSTLELGDSALYLCASSPTRDYGYTFGSGTRLTVV.

CDR3 protein: CASSFALQDRASYEQYF. CDR3 in DNA: TGTGCCAGCAGCTTTGCTCTACAGGACAGGGCATCCTACGAGCAGTACTTC. The chain recombines TRBV5-5 with TRBJ2-7; TRBD1 aligns across 8 bases. The CDR3 covers 17 residues. V was pared by 2 bases and J by 1 base, with 11 bases of the junction left unmatched. The germline CDR1 and CDR2 sequences are SGHKS and YYEKEE (reference sequence).

This sequence joins TRBV7-2 and TRBJ2-1, with D hard to call. The CDR3 runs to 19 residues. V was shortened by 1 base and J by 0 bases, with 19 bases between the two germline ends. From germline, CDR1 is SGHTA and CDR2 FQGNSA. For the CDR3, the DNA is TGTGCCAGCAGCTTAGTAACCCTCCTCCGGGTGAGCTCCTACAATGAGCAGTTCTTC. Protein product: CASSLVTLLRVSSYNEQFF.

CDR3 amino acids: CASSPGPTVEGYTF. The CDR3 DNA follows: TGTGCCAGTAGTCCGGGGCCCACTGTGGAGGGCTACACCTTC. The chain links TRBV19 to TRBJ1-2, with D possibly matching TRBD1 (5 bases). The CDR3 loop spans 14 amino acids. CDR1 LNHDA and CDR2 SQIVND come from the germline V gene (reference sequence). Trimming cost V 5 bases and J 8 bases, with 18 bases left between them.

The chain is built from TRBV5-1 and TRBJ2-7, with 15 bases that match TRBD2. Per germline, CDR1 SGHRS and CDR2 YFSETQ. The CDR3 spans 15 residues. V gave up 4 bases and J gave up 7 bases; unmatched junction bases: 6. The CDR3 spells CASSPGTSGGWEQYV. Written as DNA, the CDR3 is TGCGCCAGCAGCCCAGGGACTAGCGGGGGGTGGGAGCAGTACGTC.

The J gene is TRBJ1-1, the V gene TRBV3-1 (or the pseudogene TRBV3-2); no clear D gene. V was trimmed by 0 bases and J by 6 bases, leaving 11 bases between them. Germline V gene lookup returns CDR1 LGHDT and CDR2 YNNKEL (reference sequence). The CDR3 totals 14 residues. CDR3 sequence (DNA): TGTGCCAGCAGCCAAGATGTGTTGGGTTCTGAAGCTTTCTTT. It translates to CASSQDVLGSEAFF.

V gene TRBV19 combines with J gene TRBJ1-4; maybe TRBD1 (5 bases). The V gene lost 3 bases and the J gene lost 10 bases, with 18 bases spanning the gap. Germline assignment: CDR1 LNHDA and CDR2 SQIVND (reference sequence). The CDR3 loop spans 15 amino acids. The CDR3: CASSIGLEGRGKLFF. CDR3 nucleotides: TGTGCCAGTAGTATCGGGTTGGAGGGGAGAGGAAAACTGTTTTTT.

V and J are TRBV11-3 and TRBJ2-1; D is ambiguous. Trimming cost V 1 base and J 0 bases, with 7 bases left between them. The germline V gene encodes CDR1 SGHNT and CDR2 YENEEA. The CDR3 totals 15 residues. This CDR3 reads CASSLAGDSYNEQFF. The DNA for the CDR3 is TGTGCCAGCAGCTTAGCTGGGGACTCCTACAATGAGCAGTTCTTC.

The CDR3 loop is CASRTGTGNNSPLHF. CDR3 bases: TGTGCCAGCAGAACCGGGACAGGGAATAATTCACCCCTCCACTTT. This sequence joins TRBV28 and TRBJ1-6; 9 positions agree with TRBD1. Germline V gene data show CDR1 as MDHEN and CDR2 as SYDVKM. The CDR3 extends over 15 amino acids. V lost 6 bases and J lost 5; bases outside the gene matches: 5. The full variable domain, completed using reference TRBV28 and TRBJ1-6, is DVKVTQSSRYLVKRTGEKVFLECVQDMDHENMFWYRQDPGLGLRLIYFSYDVKMKEKGDIPEGYSVSREKKERFSLILESASTNQTSMYLCASRTGTGNNSPLHFGNGTRLTVT.

The chain employs TRBV6-2 or TRBV6-3 and TRBJ1-5, with 9 nucleotides matching TRBD1. J gave up 5 bases and V 3 bases, and 8 bases lay outside the gene matches. The germline gives CDR1 MNHEY, CDR2 SVGEGT. This CDR3 has 16 amino acids. The CDR3 loop is CASSYGRDRDDQPQHF. CDR3 bases: TGTGCCAGCAGTTATGGCCGGGACAGGGACGATCAGCCCCAGCATTTT.

The chain joins TRBV5-6 to TRBJ1-1, with D perhaps TRBD1 (5 bases). The CDR3 runs 14 residues. V was pared by 5 bases and J by 1 base, with 12 bases between. CDR1 and CDR2 (germline): SGHDT, YYEEEE. DNA of the CDR3: TGTGCCAGCAGATCTGTAACAGGGAACACTGAAGCTTTCTTT. Amino acids: CASRSVTGNTEAFF.

The chain has TRBV10-3 and TRBJ2-4; a possible D gene is TRBD1 (6 bases). This CDR3 has 17 amino acids. Trimming pared 3 bases from V and 5 bases from J, leaving 20 bases between. CDR1 is ENHRY, CDR2 SYGVKD, per germline. In DNA, the CDR3 is TGTGCCATCAGTGACCCCCCAGCAGGGGTGGCCCAAAACATTCAGTACTTC. It is translated as CAISDPPAGVAQNIQYF.

This rearrangement joins TRBV6-5 to TRBJ1-4; possible D gene TRBD1, 5 bases. V dropped 6 bases and J dropped 8 bases, with 16 bases sitting between them. The CDR3 consists of 14 residues. The germline gives CDR1 MNHEY, CDR2 SVGAGI. The chain's CDR3 is CASRGGVRVEKLFF. In nucleotides, the CDR3 is TGTGCCAGCAGGGGAGGGGTAAGGGTGGAAAAACTGTTTTTT.

The chain links TRBV7-2 to TRBJ2-3; TRBD2 is a possible D gene (7 bases). The CDR3 is made up of 18 amino acids. Germline V gene sequence: CDR1 SGHTA, CDR2 FQGNSA. Between the trimmed V and J ends, which lost 2 bases and 4 bases, there was a span of 22 bases. The CDR3 protein is CASSLRSRAGGRSDTQYF. CDR3 coding DNA: TGTGCCAGCAGCTTACGTTCCCGTGCCGGGGGGCGATCAGATACGCAGTATTTT.

The rearrangement links TRBV28 to TRBJ1-5, with a weak D call TRBD1 (6 bases). The length of the CDR3 is 13 residues. Germline CDR1 and CDR2: MDHEN and SYDVKM. Trimming removed 6 bases at V and 4 bases at J, with 10 bases between. The CDR3 DNA reads as TGTGCCAGCAGACCGGACAGAAATCAGCCCCAGCATTTT. Translated, it gives CASRPDRNQPQHF.

This sequence joins TRBV4-2 and TRBJ1-1; 9 nucleotides line up with TRBD1. The trim removed 4 bases at V and 5 bases at J, leaving 8 bases unmatched. The CDR3 sequence is 15 residues long. CDR1 and CDR2 from the germline V gene are LGHNA and YNFKEQ. CDR3 DNA sequence: TGTGCCAGCAGCCGTGGACAGGGGCGGTCTACTGAAGCTTTCTTT. This codes for CASSRGQGRSTEAFF.

The rearrangement uses TRBV2 and TRBJ2-5; D is unresolved. V lost 4 bases to trimming and J lost 0 bases, with 9 bases between them. Germline CDR1 reads SNHLY; CDR2 reads FYNNEI. CDR3 length: 14 residues. The CDR3 spells CASSVVVDQETQYF. As DNA, the CDR3 is TGTGCCAGCAGTGTGGTAGTGGACCAAGAGACCCAGTACTTC.

CDR3 in DNA: TGCGCCAGCAGCGAAAGCGATGGATCCTACAATGAGCAGTTCTTC. Translated: CASSESDGSYNEQFF. The rearrangement links TRBV5-1 to TRBJ2-1; the D is unclear. The CDR3 runs 15 residues. The germline V gene encodes CDR1 SGHRS and CDR2 YFSETQ. V was shortened by 4 bases and J by 1 base, with 12 bases between the two germline ends. Full variable domain (missing parts from reference TRBV5-1 and TRBJ2-1): KAGVTQTPRYLIKTRGQQVTLSCSPISGHRSVSWYQQTPGQGLQFLFEYFSETQRNKGNFPGRFSGRQFSNSRSEMNVSTLELGDSALYLCASSESDGSYNEQFFGPGTRLTVL.

This clone was seen a few times. The V gene is TRBV6-5, the J gene TRBJ1-4; D perhaps matches TRBD1 (6 bases). CDR1 is MNHEY, CDR2 SVGAGI, per germline. The CDR3 loop spans 15 amino acids. V was cut by 6 bases and J by 2 bases, with 13 bases left in between. The CDR3 coding sequence is TGTGCCAGCAGGACAGGCAGGGGTACTAATGAAAAACTGTTTTTT. Its translation: CASRTGRGTNEKLFF.

To note about this clone: Other nucleotide sequences in the sample specify the same CDR3. The J gene is TRBJ1-1, the V gene TRBV24-1; possibly TRBD1 for D (5 bases). The CDR3 length is 11 residues. Germline CDR1 is KGHDR and CDR2 is SFDVKD. With 4 bases removed from V and 8 bases from J, the gap between germline ends came to 7 bases. The CDR3 DNA is TGTGCCACCAGTGAAGGGGTGGAAGCTTTCTTT. This encodes CATSEGVEAFF.

The chain is built from TRBV7-3 and TRBJ2-7, with D tentatively TRBD1 or TRBD2 (6 bases each). The length of the CDR3 is 14 residues. The germline V gene encodes CDR1 SGHTA and CDR2 FQGTGA. V was pared by 2 bases and J by 4 bases, with 12 bases between. CDR3 coding DNA: TGTGCCAGCAGCTTAGGAGGGGGAGGATACGAGCAGTACTTC. As protein: CASSLGGGGYEQYF.

The chain employs TRBV12-5 and TRBJ2-3; 9 nucleotides match TRBD1. After removal of 0 bases from V and 3 bases from J, the junction contained 13 bases not matched to a gene. The germline CDR1 and CDR2 sequences are LGHNT and FRNRAP. The CDR3 covers 19 residues. The CDR3 is CASGLVMGQGRGITDTQYF. The CDR3 DNA reads TGTGCTAGTGGTTTGGTAATGGGACAGGGCAGGGGAATAACAGATACGCAGTATTTT.

This chain joins TRBV7-2 and TRBJ1-6, with TRBD1 matching 8 bases. With 5 bases clipped from V and 15 bases from J, the junction kept 6 bases outside the gene matches. Looked up from germline, CDR1 is SGHTA and CDR2 is FQGNSA. There are 12 residues in the CDR3. CDR3 nucleotide sequence: TGTGCCAGCAGCGCGACAGGGGCCGGCCTCCACTTT. Protein: CASSATGAGLHF.

The CDR3 DNA follows: TGTGCCGCCAGACCGGGAGTAGTTGGTGCTGAAGCTTTCTTT. The encoded protein is CAARPGVVGAEAFF. The chain couples TRBV6-5 to TRBJ1-1; D gene uncertain. Germline V gene data show CDR1 as MNHEY and CDR2 as SVGAGI. V was clipped by 11 bases and J by 6 bases, with 22 bases between them. The CDR3 consists of 14 residues.

The chain uses TRBV5-1 and TRBJ1-1; D may be TRBD1 (5 bases). V lost 1 base and J lost 1, with 11 bases in between. Germline V lookup: CDR1 SGHRS, CDR2 YFSETQ. CDR3 length: 15 residues. CDR3 DNA: TGCGCCAGCAGCTTGAGTACTGGGGGGAACACTGAAGCTTTCTTT. Its translation: CASSLSTGGNTEAFF.

The J gene is TRBJ2-7, the V gene TRBV10-3; 7 bases map to TRBD1. CDR1 ENHRY and CDR2 SYGVKD come from the germline V gene. The junction had 1 base not matched to a gene; V was cut back by 5 bases and J by 0 bases. CDR3 length: 13 residues. CDR3 region: CAISRDSSYEQYF. Here the CDR3 DNA reads TGTGCCATCAGTCGGGACAGCTCCTACGAGCAGTACTTC.